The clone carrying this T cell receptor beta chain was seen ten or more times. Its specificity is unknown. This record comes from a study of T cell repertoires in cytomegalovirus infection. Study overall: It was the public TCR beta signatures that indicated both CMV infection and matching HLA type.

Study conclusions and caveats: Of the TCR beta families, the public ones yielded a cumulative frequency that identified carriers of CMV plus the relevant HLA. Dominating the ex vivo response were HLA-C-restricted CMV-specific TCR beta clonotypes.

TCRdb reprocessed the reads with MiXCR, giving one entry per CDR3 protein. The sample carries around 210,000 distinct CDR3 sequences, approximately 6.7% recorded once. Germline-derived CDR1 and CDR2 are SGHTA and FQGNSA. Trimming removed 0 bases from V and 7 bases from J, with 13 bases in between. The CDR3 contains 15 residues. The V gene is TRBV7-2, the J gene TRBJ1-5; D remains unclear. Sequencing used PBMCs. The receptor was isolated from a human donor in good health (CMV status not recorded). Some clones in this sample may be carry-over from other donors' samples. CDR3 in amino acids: CASSLALGNLQPQHF. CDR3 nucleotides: TGTGCCAGCAGCTTAGCTCTGGGGAATTTGCAGCCCCAGCATTTT.